These T cell receptor beta chains were read from a single sample in a study of early T cells in non-severe SARS-CoV-2 infection. MiXCR, run by TCRdb on the 5' RACE reads, gives a single entry per CDR3 protein. The sample contains tens of thousands of distinct CDR3 sequences, roughly an eighth of which appear only once. The sample consisted of whole blood. The receptors here all came from an adult who was a healthcare worker with PCR-confirmed SARS-CoV-2 infection or an uninfected control (not recorded which). Each CDR3 is given with its conserved first and last residue. The D gene is left open where the match is weak. Clone size, where shown, is once, few, many, or a class for clones that have expanded.

clone size	V gene	J gene	D gene	CDR3 protein	CDR3 DNA
NA	TRBV6-5	TRBJ2-7	TRBD2	CANTGLAGVGEQYF	TGTGCCAACACGGGACTAGCGGGAGTTGGCGAGCAGTACTTC
many	TRBV11-3	TRBJ2-3	TRBD2	CASSRGTSGRTDTQYF	TGTGCCAGCAGCCGGGGGACTAGCGGGAGAACAGATACGCAGTATTTT
few	TRBV6-2/TRBV6-3	TRBJ1-1	NA	CASSYTDQNTEAFF	TGTGCCAGCAGTTACACAGATCAGAACACTGAAGCTTTCTTT
many	TRBV7-4	TRBJ2-1	NA	CASSRLGGKDGNEQFF	TGTGCCAGCAGCAGACTCGGGGGAAAAGACGGCAATGAGCAGTTCTTC
NA	TRBV29-1	TRBJ2-7	NA	CSVVGGYEQYF	TGCAGCGTTGTCGGGGGCTACGAGCAGTACTTC
few	TRBV10-1	TRBJ2-3	NA	CASSADSPTTDTQYF	TGCGCCAGCAGTGCTGATAGCCCAACTACAGATACGCAGTATTTT
NA	TRBV30	TRBJ1-6	NA	CAWSTKRDSPLHF	TGTGCCTGGAGTACGAAGCGGGATTCACCCCTCCACTTT
NA	TRBV20-1	TRBJ1-4	NA	CSARRGPTNEKLFF	TGCAGTGCTAGAAGGGGTCCAACTAATGAAAAACTGTTTTTT
many	TRBV7-8	TRBJ2-1	TRBD1	CASSRVGQGALGNEQFF	TGTGCCAGCAGCCGAGTGGGACAGGGGGCATTAGGCAATGAGCAGTTCTTC
NA	TRBV18	TRBJ1-1	NA	CASSPRPGNTEAFF	TGTGCCAGCTCACCACGGCCAGGGAACACTGAAGCTTTCTTT
few	TRBV7-2	TRBJ2-2	NA	CASSLVGGTSTGELFF	TGTGCCAGCAGCTTAGTGGGGGGCACAAGCACCGGGGAGCTGTTTTTT
few	TRBV20-1	TRBJ2-2	NA	CSARPAGTNTGELFF	TGCAGTGCTAGACCTGCCGGGACCAACACCGGGGAGCTGTTTTTT
few	TRBV6-2/TRBV6-3	TRBJ1-5	TRBD1	CASRDRVNQPQHF	TGTGCCAGCAGGGACAGGGTAAATCAGCCCCAGCATTTT
NA	TRBV30	TRBJ2-1	NA	CAWSIDIYNEQFF	TGTGCCTGGAGTATAGATATCTACAATGAGCAGTTCTTC
many	TRBV12-3/TRBV12-4	TRBJ1-5	TRBD1	CASSLGTGGGNQPQHF	TGTGCCAGCAGTCTGGGGACAGGGGGTGGCAATCAGCCCCAGCATTTT
NA	TRBV6-6	TRBJ2-1	NA	CASSYGGGEGNEQFF	TGTGCCAGCAGTTATGGTGGTGGAGAGGGAAATGAGCAGTTCTTC
NA	TRBV20-1	TRBJ1-1	NA	CSALRVDAEAFF	TGCAGTGCCCTCAGGGTTGACGCTGAAGCTTTCTTT
few	TRBV15	TRBJ1-1	NA	CATSAGGGNTEAFF	TGTGCCACCAGCGCCGGCGGGGGGAACACTGAAGCTTTCTTT
few	TRBV29-1	TRBJ2-7	TRBD2	CCGTWGGDEQYF	TGCTGCGGCACCTGGGGAGGGGACGAGCAGTACTTC
few	TRBV7-2	TRBJ1-1	NA	CASSFVGPNTEAFF	TGTGCCAGCAGCTTCGTCGGGCCGAACACTGAAGCTTTCTTT
few	TRBV9	TRBJ2-1	NA	CASSVAGTDEQFF	TGTGCCAGCAGCGTAGCAGGTACCGATGAGCAGTTCTTC
NA	TRBV20-1	TRBJ2-2	NA	CSASPGAGNTGELFF	TGCAGTGCTAGTCCTGGGGCTGGTAACACCGGGGAGCTGTTTTTT
NA	TRBV19	TRBJ2-3	TRBD1	CASTPLDRVNTDTQYF	TGTGCCAGTACCCCTCTCGACAGGGTGAACACAGATACGCAGTATTTT
NA	TRBV4-2	TRBJ2-2	TRBD2	CASSQSIAGPNTGELFF	TGTGCCAGCAGCCAATCGATAGCGGGACCGAACACCGGGGAGCTGTTTTTT
many	TRBV4-2	TRBJ2-3	TRBD1	CASSQGDRGLSSPKVDTQYF	TGTGCCAGCAGCCAAGGGGACAGGGGGCTGTCTAGCCCGAAGGTAGATACGCAGTATTTT
NA	TRBV11-3	TRBJ2-1	NA	CASSLGRLNEQFF	TGTGCCAGCAGCTTAGGCCGACTCAATGAGCAGTTCTTC
NA	TRBV20-1	TRBJ2-5	NA	CSAPPGLEETQYF	TGCAGTGCTCCCCCGGGCCTCGAGGAGACCCAGTACTTC
many	TRBV27	TRBJ1-5	NA	CASSLWSGQPQHF	TGTGCCAGCAGTTTATGGTCAGGGCAGCCCCAGCATTTT
many	TRBV9	TRBJ2-3	TRBD2	CASSPRLATSTDTQYF	TGTGCCAGCAGCCCCCGACTAGCTACTAGCACAGATACGCAGTATTTT
few	TRBV12-3/TRBV12-4	TRBJ2-1	NA	CASSFRAHNYNEQFF	TGTGCCAGCAGTTTTCGGGCCCACAACTACAATGAGCAGTTCTTC